This entry concerns a single T cell receptor beta chain. What it recognizes is unknown. The source of the sample is a study of post-analysis software for immune sequencing data. Presence of unique molecular identifiers characterized the TCR beta cDNA libraries. TCRdb reanalysed the PCR reads using MiXCR and keeps one entry per CDR3 protein. Found here are roughly 620,000 distinct CDR3 sequences, roughly 47% of them singletons; the top ten hold roughly 1.7%. The CDR3 is 14 residues long. Trimming stripped 0 bases from V and 4 bases from J, with 12 bases between. The germline V gene has CDR1 GTSNPN and CDR2 SVGIG (reference sequence). The study's findings and limits: TRBV segments more frequent in patients than in controls numbered a few and included TRBV5-6, TRBV5-1 and TRBV20-1.

The sequencing input was blood. The source of this sequence is a girl aged 10 to 17 with multiple sclerosis. The rearrangement links TRBV30 to TRBJ1-1; D is ambiguous. The CDR3 region has the DNA TGTGCCTGGAGTGTATCGTATCGGGTCACTGAAGCTTTCTTT. Translating it yields CAWSVSYRVTEAFF. The whole variable domain, remainder taken from reference TRBV30 and TRBJ1-1, is SQTIHQWPATLVQPVGSPLSLECTVEGTSNPNLYWYRQAAGRGLQLLFYSVGIGQISSEVPQNLSASRPQDRQFILSSKKLLLSDSGFYLCAWSVSYRVTEAFFGQGTRLTVV.